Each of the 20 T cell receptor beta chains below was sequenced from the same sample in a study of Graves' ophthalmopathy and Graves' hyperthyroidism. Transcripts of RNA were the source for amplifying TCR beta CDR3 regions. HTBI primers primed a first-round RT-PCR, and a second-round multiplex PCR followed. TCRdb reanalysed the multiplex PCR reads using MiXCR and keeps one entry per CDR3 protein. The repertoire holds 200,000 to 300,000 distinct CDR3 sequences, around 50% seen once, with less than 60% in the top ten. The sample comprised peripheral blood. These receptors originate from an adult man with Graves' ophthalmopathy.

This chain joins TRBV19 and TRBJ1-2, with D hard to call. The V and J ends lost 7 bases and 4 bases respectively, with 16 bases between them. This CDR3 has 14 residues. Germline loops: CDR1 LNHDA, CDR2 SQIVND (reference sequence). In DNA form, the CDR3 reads TGTGCCAGTAAGAAAATGTCCAGCTCCTATGGCTACACCTTC. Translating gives CASKKMSSSYGYTF.

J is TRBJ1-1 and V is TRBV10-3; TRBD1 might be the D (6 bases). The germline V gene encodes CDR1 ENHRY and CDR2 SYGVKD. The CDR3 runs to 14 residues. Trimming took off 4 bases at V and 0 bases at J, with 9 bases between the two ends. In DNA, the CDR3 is TGTGCCATCAGTGCAGGGGCCTTGAACACTGAAGCTTTCTTT. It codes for CAISAGALNTEAFF.

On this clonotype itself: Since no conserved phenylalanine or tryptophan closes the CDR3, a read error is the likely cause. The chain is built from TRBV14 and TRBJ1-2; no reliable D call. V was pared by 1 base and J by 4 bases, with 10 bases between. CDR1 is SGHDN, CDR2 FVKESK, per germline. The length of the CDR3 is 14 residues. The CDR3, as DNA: TGTGCCAGCAGCCAAGCCGGGAGGTTCTATGGCTACACCCTC. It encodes CASSQAGRFYGYTL.

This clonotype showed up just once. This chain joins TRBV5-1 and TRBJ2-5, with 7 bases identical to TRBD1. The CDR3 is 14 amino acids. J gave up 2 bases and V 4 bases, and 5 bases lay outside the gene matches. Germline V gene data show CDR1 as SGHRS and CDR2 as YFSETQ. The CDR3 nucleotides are TGCGCCAGCAGCGCCCAGGGACAGCAAGAGACCCAGTACTTC. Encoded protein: CASSAQGQQETQYF.

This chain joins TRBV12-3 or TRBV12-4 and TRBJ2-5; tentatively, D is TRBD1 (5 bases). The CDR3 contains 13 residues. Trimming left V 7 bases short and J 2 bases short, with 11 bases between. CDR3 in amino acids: CASTTTDQETQYF. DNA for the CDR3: TGTGCCAGCACCACGACAGATCAAGAGACCCAGTACTTC.

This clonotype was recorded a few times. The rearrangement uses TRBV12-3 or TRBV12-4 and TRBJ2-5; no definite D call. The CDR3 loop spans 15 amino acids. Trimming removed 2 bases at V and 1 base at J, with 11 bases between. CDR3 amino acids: CASSLMAGPQETQYF. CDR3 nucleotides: TGTGCCAGCAGTTTAATGGCAGGCCCCCAAGAGACCCAGTACTTC.

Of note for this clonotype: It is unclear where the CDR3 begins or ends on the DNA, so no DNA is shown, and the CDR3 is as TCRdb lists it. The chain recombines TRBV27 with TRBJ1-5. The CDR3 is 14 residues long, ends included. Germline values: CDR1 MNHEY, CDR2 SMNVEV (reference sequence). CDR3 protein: CASSSSIRNQPQHF.

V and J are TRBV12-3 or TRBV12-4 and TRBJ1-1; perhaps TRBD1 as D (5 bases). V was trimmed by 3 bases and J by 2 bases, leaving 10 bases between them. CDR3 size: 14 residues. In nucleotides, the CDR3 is TGTGCCAGCAGTTTTTGGGGGGGAAACACTGAAGCTTTCTTT. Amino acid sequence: CASSFWGGNTEAFF.

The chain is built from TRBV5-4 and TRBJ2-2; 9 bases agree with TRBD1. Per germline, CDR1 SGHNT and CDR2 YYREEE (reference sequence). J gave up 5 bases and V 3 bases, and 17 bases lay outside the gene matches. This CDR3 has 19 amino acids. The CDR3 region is CASSSPYGAGTGKTGELFF. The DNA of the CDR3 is TGTGCCAGCAGCTCACCTTATGGGGCCGGGACAGGGAAGACCGGGGAGCTGTTTTTT.

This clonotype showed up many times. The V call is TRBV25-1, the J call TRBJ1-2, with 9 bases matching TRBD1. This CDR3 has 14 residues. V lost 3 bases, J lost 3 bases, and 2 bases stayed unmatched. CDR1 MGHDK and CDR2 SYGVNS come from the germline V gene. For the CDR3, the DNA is TGTGCCAGCAGTGATGGACAGGGGCACTATGGCTACACCTTC. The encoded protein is CASSDGQGHYGYTF.

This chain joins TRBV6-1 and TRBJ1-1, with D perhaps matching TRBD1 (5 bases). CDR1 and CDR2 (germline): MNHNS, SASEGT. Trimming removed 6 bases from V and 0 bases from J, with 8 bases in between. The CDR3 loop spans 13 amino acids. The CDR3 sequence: CASSREVNTEAFF. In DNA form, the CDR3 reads TGTGCCAGCAGCAGGGAGGTGAACACTGAAGCTTTCTTT.

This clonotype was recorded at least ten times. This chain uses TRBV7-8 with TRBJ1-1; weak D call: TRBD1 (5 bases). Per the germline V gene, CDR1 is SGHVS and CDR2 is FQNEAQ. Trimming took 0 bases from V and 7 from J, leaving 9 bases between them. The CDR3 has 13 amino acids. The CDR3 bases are TGTGCCAGCAGCTTAGCCCTCGGGGGTGAAGCTTTCTTT. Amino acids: CASSLALGGEAFF.

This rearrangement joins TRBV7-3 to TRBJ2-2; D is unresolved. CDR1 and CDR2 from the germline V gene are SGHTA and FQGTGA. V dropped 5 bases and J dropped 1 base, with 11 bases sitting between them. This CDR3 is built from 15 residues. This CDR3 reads CASSPQIGNTGELFF. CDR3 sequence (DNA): TGTGCCAGCAGCCCCCAGATTGGGAACACCGGGGAGCTGTTTTTT.

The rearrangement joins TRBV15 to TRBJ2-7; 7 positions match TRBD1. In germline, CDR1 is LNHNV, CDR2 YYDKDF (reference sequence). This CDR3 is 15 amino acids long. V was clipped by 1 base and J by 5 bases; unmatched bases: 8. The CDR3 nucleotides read TGTGCCACCAGCAGAGGGGGAGAGGGGGCCCACGAGCAGTACTTC. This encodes CATSRGGEGAHEQYF.

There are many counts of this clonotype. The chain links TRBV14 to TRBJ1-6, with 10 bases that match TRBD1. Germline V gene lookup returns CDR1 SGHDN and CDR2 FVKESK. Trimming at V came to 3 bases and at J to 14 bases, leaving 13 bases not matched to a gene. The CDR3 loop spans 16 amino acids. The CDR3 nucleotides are TGTGCCAGCAGCCAGGGGATCGACAGGGGGCGGAAAACCCTCCACTTT. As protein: CASSQGIDRGRKTLHF.

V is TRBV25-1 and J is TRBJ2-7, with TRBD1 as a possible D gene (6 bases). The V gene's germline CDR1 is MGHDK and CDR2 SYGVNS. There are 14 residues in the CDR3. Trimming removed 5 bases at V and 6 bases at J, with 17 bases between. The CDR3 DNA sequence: TGTGCCAGCAGTAAAACCCGGGACAAGGGCGAGCAGTACTTC. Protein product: CASSKTRDKGEQYF.

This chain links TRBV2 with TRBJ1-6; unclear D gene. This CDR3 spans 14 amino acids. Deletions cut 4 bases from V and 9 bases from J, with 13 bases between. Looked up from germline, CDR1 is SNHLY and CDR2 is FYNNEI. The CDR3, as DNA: TGTGCCAGCAGTGCCGATGTTGAGGGTTCACCCCTCCACTTT. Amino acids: CASSADVEGSPLHF.

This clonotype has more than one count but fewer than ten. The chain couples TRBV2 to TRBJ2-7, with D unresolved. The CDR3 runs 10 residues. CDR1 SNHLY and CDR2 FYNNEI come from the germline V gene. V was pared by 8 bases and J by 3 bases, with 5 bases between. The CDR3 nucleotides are TGTGCCAGCGCTTACTACGAGCAGTACTTC. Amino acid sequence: CASAYYEQYF.

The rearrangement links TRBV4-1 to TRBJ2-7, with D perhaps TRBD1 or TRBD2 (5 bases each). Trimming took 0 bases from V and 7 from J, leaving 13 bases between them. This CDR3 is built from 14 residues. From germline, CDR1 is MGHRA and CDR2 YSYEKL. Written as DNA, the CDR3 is TGCGCCAGCAGCCAAGAGATTCGGGGCAGGGAGCAGTACTTC. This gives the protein CASSQEIRGREQYF.

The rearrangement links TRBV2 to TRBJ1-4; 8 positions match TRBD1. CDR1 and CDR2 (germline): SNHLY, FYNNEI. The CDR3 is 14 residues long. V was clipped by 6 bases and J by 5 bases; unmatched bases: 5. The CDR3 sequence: CASSGTGRNEKLFF. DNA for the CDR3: TGTGCCAGCAGCGGGACAGGAAGAAATGAAAAACTGTTTTTT.